The next 25 T cell receptor beta chains were all read from a single sample in a study of T-cell memory formation after mild COVID-19. TCRdb used MiXCR to reprocess the 5' RACE reads, holding one entry per CDR3 protein. The sample consists of roughly 200,000 distinct CDR3 sequences, over 7.5% of them appearing once. Sequencing was done on a sample of PBMCs or a T cell subset sorted from them (not recorded which). All receptors come from a man aged 18 to 29 who had mild COVID-19 (a few samples of this study predate the infection). Cell type and time point are not known.

This clonotype was seen only a few times. The gene calls are TRBV5-1 and TRBJ1-5; perhaps TRBD1 as D (6 bases). Germline CDR1 and CDR2: SGHRS and YFSETQ. This CDR3 spans 14 amino acids. Trimming stripped 4 bases from V and 11 bases from J, with 19 bases between. The CDR3 DNA follows: TGCGCCAGCAGCCGAGGGGTACAGGGCGGAGCCCAGCATTTT. This translates into CASSRGVQGGAQHF. Combining the CDR3 with reference TRBV5-1 and TRBJ1-5 gives the whole variable domain KAGVTQTPRYLIKTRGQQVTLSCSPISGHRSVSWYQQTPGQGLQFLFEYFSETQRNKGNFPGRFSGRQFSNSRSEMNVSTLELGDSALYLCASSRGVQGGAQHFGDGTRLSIL.

This clonotype appeared a few times. The chain carries TRBV7-2 and TRBJ1-5; the match to TRBD1 covers 7 bases. There are 14 residues in the CDR3. Germline V gives CDR1 SGHTA, CDR2 FQGNSA. The V segment lost 4 bases and the J segment 2 bases; nucleotides outside the gene matches: 2. CDR3: CASSYGQGNQPQHF. The CDR3, as DNA: TGTGCCAGCAGCTATGGACAGGGCAATCAGCCCCAGCATTTT.

This clonotype was counted ten times or more. The rearrangement uses TRBV6-2 or TRBV6-3 and TRBJ2-3; D remains unclear. V was shortened by 2 bases and J by 2 bases, with 8 bases between the two germline ends. Germline CDR1 reads MNHEY; CDR2 reads SVGEGT. CDR3 length equals 14 residues. The CDR3 loop is CASSYRVITDTQYF. DNA for the CDR3: TGTGCCAGCAGTTACAGGGTGATCACAGATACGCAGTATTTT.

This clonotype came up many times. The gene calls are TRBV7-8 and TRBJ1-6, with D uncertain. The CDR3 contains 15 residues. CDR1 and CDR2 (germline): SGHVS, FQNEAQ. V lost 1 base and J lost 0, with 4 bases in between. The CDR3 DNA reads as TGTGCCAGCAGCTTAGGCAGCTCCTATAATTCACCCCTCCACTTT. It codes for CASSLGSSYNSPLHF.

There are many counts of this clonotype. The rearrangement uses TRBV5-5 and TRBJ2-3, with a weak D call TRBD2 (6 bases). The CDR3 runs 15 residues. V dropped 4 bases and J dropped 1 base, with 13 bases sitting between them. Germline CDR1 is SGHKS and CDR2 is YYEKEE (reference sequence). The CDR3, as DNA: TGTGCCAGCAGCGCGTACCCGGGGGGCACAGATACGCAGTATTTT. Protein: CASSAYPGGTDTQYF.

This clonotype was detected ten times or more. This chain links TRBV5-1 with TRBJ1-4, with D possibly TRBD1 on 5 matching bases. Germline values: CDR1 SGHRS, CDR2 YFSETQ. The CDR3 covers 15 residues. Trimming left V 0 bases short and J 6 bases short, with 12 bases between. CDR3 sequence (DNA): TGCGCCAGCAGCTTGGAACCCAGGGATGATGAAAAACTGTTTTTT. It yields the protein CASSLEPRDDEKLFF.

This clonotype was found many times. The gene calls are TRBV12-3 or TRBV12-4 and TRBJ1-5, with 7 positions matching TRBD1. The CDR3 spans 15 residues. V shed 7 bases and J 8 bases; nucleotides not matched to a gene: 14. CDR3 region: CASTTQGGGQEPQHF. The CDR3, as DNA: TGTGCCAGCACCACTCAGGGAGGGGGCCAGGAGCCCCAGCATTTT.

The V call is TRBV7-2, the J call TRBJ1-1; 9 bases line up with TRBD1. Per germline, CDR1 SGHTA and CDR2 FQGNSA. This CDR3 comprises 15 residues. With V trimmed by 3 bases and J by 5 bases, 7 bases remained unmatched. CDR3: CASSFDGQGRTEAFF. The CDR3 nucleotides read TGTGCCAGCAGCTTCGATGGACAGGGGCGGACTGAAGCTTTCTTT.

This clonotype turned up a few times. This chain connects TRBV10-3 to TRBJ1-4; D remains ambiguous. The CDR3 has 13 amino acids. Per the germline V gene, CDR1 is ENHRY and CDR2 is SYGVKD. Trimming took off 6 bases at V and 5 bases at J, with 10 bases between the two ends. CDR3 amino acids: CAIRTAENEKLFF. CDR3 nucleotides: TGTGCCATCAGGACGGCCGAGAATGAAAAACTGTTTTTT.

Concerning this clonotype: The junction and the germline gene differ at one end; a read error may be behind it. For the CDR3, the DNA is TGTGCCAGCAGCTTAAGGTCTAGCGGGGGCGTTCCTTTT. Translation: CASSLRSSGGVPF. The chain couples TRBV7-9 to TRBJ2-3, with 10 nucleotides matching TRBD2. The CDR3 totals 13 residues. The germline V gene has CDR1 SEHNR and CDR2 FQNEAQ (reference sequence).

This clonotype was found a few times. The chain recombines TRBV4-3 with TRBJ1-3; a possible D gene is TRBD1 (5 bases). The V gene's germline CDR1 is LGHNA and CDR2 YSLEER. V was clipped by 0 bases and J by 0 bases, with 18 bases between them. The CDR3 loop spans 19 amino acids. The CDR3 reads CASSQDGGPGRLSGNTIYF. The CDR3 nucleotides are TGCGCCAGCAGCCAAGACGGTGGGCCAGGGCGCCTCTCTGGAAACACCATATATTTT.

In its sample, this clonotype was seen many times. The gene calls are TRBV5-1 and TRBJ2-1; 7 bases match TRBD2. There are 15 residues in the CDR3. V gave up 0 bases and J gave up 8 bases; unmatched junction bases: 8. The germline CDR1 and CDR2 sequences are SGHRS and YFSETQ. The CDR3 loop reads CASSLVLGGIDEQFF. The CDR3 DNA reads TGCGCCAGCAGCTTGGTTCTGGGGGGGATCGATGAGCAGTTCTTC.

This clonotype showed up many times. The V call is TRBV10-3, the J call TRBJ2-1, with 8 bases that match TRBD1. CDR3 length equals 12 residues. With 11 bases clipped from V and 5 bases from J, the junction kept 5 bases outside the gene matches. The germline V gene has CDR1 ENHRY and CDR2 SYGVKD. CDR3 in amino acids: CAARTGNNEQFF. CDR3 DNA sequence: TGTGCCGCCAGGACAGGGAACAATGAGCAGTTCTTC.

This clonotype was observed many times. V and J are TRBV7-2 and TRBJ1-3; D call uncertain. The CDR3 is made up of 14 amino acids. Trimming took 6 bases from V and 3 from J, leaving 12 bases between them. Germline V gene data show CDR1 as SGHTA and CDR2 as FQGNSA. The chain's CDR3 is CASSQANNGNTIYF. CDR3 coding DNA: TGTGCCAGCAGTCAAGCCAACAATGGAAACACCATATATTTT.

This clonotype was found many times. The V call is TRBV5-1, the J call TRBJ2-1; D is unresolved. Germline V gives CDR1 SGHRS, CDR2 YFSETQ. The CDR3 spans 13 residues. The V and J ends lost 5 bases and 10 bases respectively, with 16 bases between them. CDR3 amino acids: CASSSMGAWEQFF. The CDR3 DNA follows: TGCGCCAGCAGTTCGATGGGCGCGTGGGAGCAGTTCTTC.

This clonotype came up many times. The gene calls are TRBV7-9 and TRBJ2-6, with D unclear. Per the germline V gene, CDR1 is SEHNR and CDR2 is FQNEAQ (reference sequence). This CDR3 contains 15 residues. The germline V and J ends were trimmed by 5 bases and 11 bases, with 19 bases remaining between them. This chain's CDR3 is CASSKRVSRNHVLTF. The CDR3 region has the DNA TGTGCCAGCAGCAAACGGGTATCCCGTAACCACGTCCTGACTTTC. The variable domain in full, completed from reference TRBV7-9 and TRBJ2-6, reads DTGVSQNPRHKITKRGQNVTFRCDPISEHNRLYWYRQTLGQGPEFLTYFQNEAQLEKSRLLSDRFSAERPKGSFSTLEIQRTEQGDSAMYLCASSKRVSRNHVLTFGAGSRLTVL.

This clonotype has a handful of counts. V gene TRBV7-2 combines with J gene TRBJ2-5; D might be TRBD1 (5 bases). The CDR3 has 14 residues. V lost 2 bases to trimming and J lost 5 bases, with 12 bases between them. CDR1 is SGHTA, CDR2 FQGNSA, per germline. The CDR3 sequence: CASSLSGAPETQYF. CDR3 nucleotide sequence: TGTGCCAGCAGCTTAAGTGGGGCGCCGGAGACCCAGTACTTC.

This clonotype has at least ten counts. The chain uses TRBV12-3 or TRBV12-4 and TRBJ1-1, with TRBD1 matching over 7 bases. The CDR3 spans 15 residues. Trimming at V came to 6 bases and at J to 3 bases, leaving 10 bases not matched to a gene. The DNA of the CDR3 is TGTGCCAGCAGACCGACAGGGTGGGGTGACACTGAAGCTTTCTTT. Its protein product is CASRPTGWGDTEAFF.

This clonotype was seen only a few times. The chain uses TRBV7-3 and TRBJ2-2; D is uncertain. The V end lost 2 bases, the J end lost 4 bases, and 5 bases lay between the germline ends. This CDR3 region has 13 residues. The germline V gene has CDR1 SGHTA and CDR2 FQGTGA. The CDR3 loop reads CASSLRPTGELFF. CDR3 DNA sequence: TGTGCCAGCAGCTTACGTCCCACCGGGGAGCTGTTTTTT.

This clonotype was counted at least ten times. The gene calls are TRBV2 and TRBJ2-3; D may be TRBD1 or TRBD2 (6 bases each). V was trimmed by 8 bases and J by 3 bases, leaving 12 bases between them. CDR1 is SNHLY and CDR2 is FYNNEI in the germline V gene. The CDR3 length is 13 residues. CDR3 nucleotides: TGTGCCAGCGGGGGCGGGGTTACAGATACGCAGTATTTT. Its translation is CASGGGVTDTQYF.

Ten or more counts support this clonotype. The rearrangement links TRBV20-1 to TRBJ2-1, with 7 nucleotides matching TRBD2. Germline CDR1 DFQATT, CDR2 SNEGSKA (reference sequence). The CDR3 is 17 residues long. V shed 1 base and J 0 bases; nucleotides not matched to a gene: 9. In DNA, the CDR3 is TGCAGTGCTAGAGCGTCTAGCGGAGGGAGCTCCTACAATGAGCAGTTCTTC. As protein: CSARASSGGSSYNEQFF.

The chain links TRBV28 to TRBJ2-5; 9 nucleotides agree with TRBD1. CDR1 and CDR2 (germline): MDHEN, SYDVKM. The junction had 6 bases not matched to a gene; V was cut back by 5 bases and J by 5 bases. The CDR3 has 14 amino acids. The CDR3 sequence is CASSPRDRAETQYF. As DNA, the CDR3 is TGTGCCAGCAGTCCCCGGGACAGGGCGGAGACCCAGTACTTC. Variable domain in full (rest from reference TRBV28 and TRBJ2-5): DVKVTQSSRYLVKRTGEKVFLECVQDMDHENMFWYRQDPGLGLRLIYFSYDVKMKEKGDIPEGYSVSREKKERFSLILESASTNQTSMYLCASSPRDRAETQYFGPGTRLLVL.

The rearrangement links TRBV5-1 to TRBJ1-1; 10 bases fit TRBD1. V gave up 4 bases and J gave up 5 bases; unmatched junction bases: 8. The CDR3 totals 15 residues. Per the germline V gene, CDR1 is SGHRS and CDR2 is YFSETQ. CDR3 in amino acids: CASSRLTGGRTEAFF. CDR3 coding DNA: TGCGCCAGCAGCCGATTGACAGGGGGCCGGACTGAAGCTTTCTTT.

There are a few counts of this clonotype. The chain couples TRBV9 to TRBJ2-1, with 8 bases that match TRBD1. Germline CDR1 reads SGDLS; CDR2 reads YYNGEE. V lost 7 bases, J lost 4 bases, and 10 bases stayed unmatched. The CDR3 loop spans 15 amino acids. CDR3 region: CASSEQGGYYNEQFF. The CDR3 bases are TGTGCCAGCTCCGAACAGGGGGGATATTACAATGAGCAGTTCTTC.

This clonotype was picked up many times. J is TRBJ2-7 and V is TRBV18; no definite D call. The CDR3 totals 12 residues. Per the germline V gene, CDR1 is KGHSH and CDR2 is LQKENI. V shed 2 bases and J shed 5 bases, with 7 bases lying between them. The CDR3 region is CASSPVNHEQYF. The CDR3 DNA is TGTGCCAGCTCACCAGTAAACCACGAGCAGTACTTC. Full variable domain (missing parts from reference TRBV18 and TRBJ2-7): NAGVMQNPRHLVRRRGQEARLRCSPMKGHSHVYWYRQLPEEGLKFMVYLQKENIIDESGMPKERFSAEFPKEGPSILRIQQVVRGDSAAYFCASSPVNHEQYFGPGTRLTVT.